A single sample gave rise to the 5 T cell receptor beta chains below, sequenced in a study of blood T cell repertoires in COVID-19. Here immunoSEQ multiplex PCR was the method, and the copy in TCRdb shows in-frame clones only, minus some. The sample lists a few hundred thousand clones, approximately 81% occurring once. Specimen: peripheral blood. Receptors were obtained from a woman at least 80 years old with acute or convalescent COVID-19.

The chain combines TRBV10-3 with TRBJ1-5, with TRBD1 matching over 8 bases. This CDR3 has 12 amino acids. The germline CDR1 and CDR2 sequences are ENHRY and SYGVKD. V was pared by 10 bases and J by 7 bases, with 6 bases of the junction left unmatched. The CDR3 DNA reads TGTGCCACCGGGACAGGAGGCCAGCCCCAGCATTTT. Translating it yields CATGTGGQPQHF.

The chain couples TRBV2 to TRBJ2-7, with D possibly matching TRBD1 (6 bases). Trimming left V 4 bases short and J 5 bases short, with 15 bases between. This CDR3 region has 14 residues. Germline CDR1 reads SNHLY; CDR2 reads FYNNEI. This CDR3 is CASSGTVPTDEQYF. The DNA of the CDR3 is TGTGCCAGCAGTGGGACAGTCCCCACGGACGAGCAGTACTTC.

The CDR3 coding sequence is TGTGCCACCAGTGATTATAGCGGACCCTACAATGAGCAGTTCTTC. Encoded protein: CATSDYSGPYNEQFF. The V gene is TRBV24-1, the J gene TRBJ2-1; D possibly corresponds to TRBD2 (6 bases). V gave up 2 bases and J gave up 2 bases, with 9 bases separating them. The CDR3 has 15 amino acids. Per the germline V gene, CDR1 is KGHDR and CDR2 is SFDVKD.

The chain couples TRBV19 to TRBJ1-2; 7 nucleotides match TRBD1. The germline CDR1 and CDR2 sequences are LNHDA and SQIVND (reference sequence). The CDR3 runs to 15 residues. V was pared by 0 bases and J by 4 bases, with 5 bases of the junction left unmatched. In DNA form, the CDR3 reads TGTGCCAGTAGTATAGAGCCGGGACAGAGCTATGGCTACACCTTC. Amino acid sequence: CASSIEPGQSYGYTF. Full variable domain (outside the CDR3, taken from reference TRBV19 and TRBJ1-2): DGGITQSPKYLFRKEGQNVTLSCEQNLNHDAMYWYRQDPGQGLRLIYYSQIVNDFQKGDIAEGYSVSREKKESFPLTVTSAQKNPTAFYLCASSIEPGQSYGYTFGSGTRLTVV.

The chain carries TRBV7-2 and TRBJ1-5, with a weak D call TRBD1 (6 bases). Germline V gene data show CDR1 as SGHTA and CDR2 as FQGNSA. V lost 2 bases and J 6 bases, leaving 17 bases between the germline ends. The length of the CDR3 is 16 residues. The CDR3: CASSLQGRGFIQPQHF. The CDR3 region has the DNA TGTGCCAGCAGCTTACAGGGCAGGGGATTTATTCAGCCCCAGCATTTT.